One sample yielded the 4 T cell receptor beta chains listed below, sequenced in a study of T cell responses to AZD1222 COVID-19 vaccine. Clones were sequenced by immunoSEQ multiplex PCR, and TCRdb holds only the in-frame ones, with some missing. This table holds around 150,000 clones, around 90% found once. The specimen comprised peripheral blood, sampled 28 days after the second AZD1222 dose. These receptors were taken from an adult who received the AZD1222 COVID-19 vaccine.

This chain uses TRBV13 with TRBJ1-1; D is uncertain. The germline CDR1 and CDR2 sequences are PRHDT and FYEKMQ (reference sequence). This CDR3 contains 15 residues. Between the trimmed V and J ends, which lost 3 bases and 2 bases, there was a span of 13 bases. CDR3 nucleotide sequence: TGTGCCAGCAGCTTGGGTGGGTTCTCCAACACTGAAGCTTTCTTT. This sequence encodes CASSLGGFSNTEAFF.

The chain carries TRBV4-1 and TRBJ2-7; D remains unclear. V was shortened by 0 bases and J by 3 bases, with 6 bases between the two germline ends. The germline CDR1 and CDR2 sequences are MGHRA and YSYEKL. CDR3 length equals 13 residues. In nucleotides, the CDR3 is TGCGCCAGCAGCCAAGATTGGGACTACGAGCAGTACTTC. It encodes CASSQDWDYEQYF.

The chain combines TRBV5-4 with TRBJ1-6, with 7 bases that match TRBD1. Trimming removed 4 bases from V and 3 bases from J; junction bases left unmatched: 4. CDR3 length: 15 residues. Germline V gene data show CDR1 as SGHNT and CDR2 as YYREEE (reference sequence). CDR3 bases: TGTGCCAGCAGCACTGGGACAGTCTATAATTCACCCCTCCACTTT. Translation: CASSTGTVYNSPLHF.

The genes are TRBV4-1 and TRBJ2-6, with a tentative D call TRBD2 (6 bases). This CDR3 region has 18 residues. The V end was cut by 1 base, the J end by 2 bases, with 15 bases between. Germline V CDR1 and CDR2: MGHRA, YSYEKL. CDR3 nucleotides: TGCGCCAGCAGCCAAGGGCGGGGCGCGGGTCCTGGGGCCAACGTCCTGACTTTC. Translating gives CASSQGRGAGPGANVLTF.